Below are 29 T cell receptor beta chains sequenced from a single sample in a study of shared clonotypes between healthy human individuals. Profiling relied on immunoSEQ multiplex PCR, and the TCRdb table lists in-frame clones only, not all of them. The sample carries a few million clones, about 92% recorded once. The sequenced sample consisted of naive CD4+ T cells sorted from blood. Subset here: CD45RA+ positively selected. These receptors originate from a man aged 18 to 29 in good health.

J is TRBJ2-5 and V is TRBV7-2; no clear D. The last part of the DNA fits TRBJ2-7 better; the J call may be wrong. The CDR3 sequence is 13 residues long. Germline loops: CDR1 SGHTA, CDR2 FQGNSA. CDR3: CASSFGRIYEQYF. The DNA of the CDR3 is TGTGCCAGCAGCTTTGGCAGAATCTACGAGCAGTACTTC.

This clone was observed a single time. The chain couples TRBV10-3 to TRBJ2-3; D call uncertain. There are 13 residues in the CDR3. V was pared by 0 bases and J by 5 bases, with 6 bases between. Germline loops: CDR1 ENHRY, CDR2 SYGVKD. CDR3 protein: CAISESPKDTQYF. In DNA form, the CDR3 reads TGTGCCATCAGTGAGTCCCCGAAAGATACGCAGTATTTT.

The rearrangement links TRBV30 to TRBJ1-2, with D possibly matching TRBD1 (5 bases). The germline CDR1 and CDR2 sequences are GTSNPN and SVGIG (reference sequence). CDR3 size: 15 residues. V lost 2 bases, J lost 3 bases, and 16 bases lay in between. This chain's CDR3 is CAWSPTGKGDYGYTF. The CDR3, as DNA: TGTGCCTGGAGTCCCACCGGGAAAGGGGACTATGGCTACACCTTC.

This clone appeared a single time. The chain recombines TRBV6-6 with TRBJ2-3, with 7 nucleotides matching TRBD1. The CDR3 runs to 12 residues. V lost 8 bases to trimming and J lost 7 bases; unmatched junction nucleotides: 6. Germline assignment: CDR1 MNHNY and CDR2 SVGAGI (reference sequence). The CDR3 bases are TGTGCCAGCGTACAGGGGACAAATACGCAGTATTTT. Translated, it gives CASVQGTNTQYF.

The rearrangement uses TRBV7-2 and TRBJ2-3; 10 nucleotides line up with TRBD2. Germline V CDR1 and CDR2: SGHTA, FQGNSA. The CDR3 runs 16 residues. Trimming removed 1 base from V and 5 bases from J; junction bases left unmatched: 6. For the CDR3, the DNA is TGTGCCAGCAGCTTAGGCCTAGCGGGAGCCATAGATACGCAGTATTTT. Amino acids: CASSLGLAGAIDTQYF.

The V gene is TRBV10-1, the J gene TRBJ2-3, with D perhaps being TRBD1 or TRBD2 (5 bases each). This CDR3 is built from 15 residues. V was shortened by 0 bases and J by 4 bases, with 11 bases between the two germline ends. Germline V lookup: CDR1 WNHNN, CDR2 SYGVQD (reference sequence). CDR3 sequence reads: CASSESRRGADTQYF. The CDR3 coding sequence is TGCGCCAGCAGTGAGTCGAGAAGGGGAGCAGATACGCAGTATTTT.

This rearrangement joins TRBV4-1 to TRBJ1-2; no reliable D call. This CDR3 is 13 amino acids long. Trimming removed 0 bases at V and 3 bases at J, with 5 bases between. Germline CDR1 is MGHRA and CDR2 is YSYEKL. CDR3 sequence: CASSQEKDYGYTF. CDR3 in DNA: TGCGCCAGCAGCCAAGAGAAGGACTATGGCTACACCTTC.

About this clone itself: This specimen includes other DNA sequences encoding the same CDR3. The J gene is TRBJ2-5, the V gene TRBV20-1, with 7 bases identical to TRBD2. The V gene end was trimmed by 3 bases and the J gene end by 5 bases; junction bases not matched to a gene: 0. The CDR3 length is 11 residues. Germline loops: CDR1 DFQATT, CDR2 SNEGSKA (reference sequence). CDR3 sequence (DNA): TGCAGTGCTAGGGGAGGGGAGACCCAGTACTTC. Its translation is CSARGGETQYF.

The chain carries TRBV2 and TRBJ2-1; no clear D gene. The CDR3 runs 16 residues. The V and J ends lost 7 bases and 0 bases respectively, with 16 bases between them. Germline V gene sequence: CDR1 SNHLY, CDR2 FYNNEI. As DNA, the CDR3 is TGTGCCAGCATTGAGGTGGGGAAGAGCTCCTACAATGAGCAGTTCTTC. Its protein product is CASIEVGKSSYNEQFF. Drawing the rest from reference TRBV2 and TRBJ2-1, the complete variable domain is EPEVTQTPSHQVTQMGQEVILRCVPISNHLYFYWYRQILGQKVEFLVSFYNNEISEKSEIFDDQFSVERPDGSNFTLKIRSTKLEDSAMYFCASIEVGKSSYNEQFFGPGTRLTVL.

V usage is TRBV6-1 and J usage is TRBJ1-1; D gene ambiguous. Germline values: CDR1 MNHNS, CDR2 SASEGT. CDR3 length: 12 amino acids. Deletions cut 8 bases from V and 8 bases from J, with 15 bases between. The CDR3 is CASREEAREAFF. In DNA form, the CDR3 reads TGTGCCAGCCGGGAGGAGGCCAGGGAAGCTTTCTTT.

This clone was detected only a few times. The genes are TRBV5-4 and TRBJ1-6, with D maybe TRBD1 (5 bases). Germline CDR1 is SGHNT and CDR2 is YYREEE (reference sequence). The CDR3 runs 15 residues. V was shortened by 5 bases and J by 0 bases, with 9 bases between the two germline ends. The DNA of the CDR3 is TGTGCCAGCAGGGCAGGGAGCTCCTATAATTCACCCCTCCACTTT. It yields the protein CASRAGSSYNSPLHF.

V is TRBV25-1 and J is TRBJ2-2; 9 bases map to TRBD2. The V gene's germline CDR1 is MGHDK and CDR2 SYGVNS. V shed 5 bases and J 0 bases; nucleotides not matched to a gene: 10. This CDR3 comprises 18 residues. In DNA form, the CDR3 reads TGTGCCAGCAGTTCCCTCCTGGGACTAGCCACGAACACCGGGGAGCTGTTTTTT. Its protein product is CASSSLLGLATNTGELFF.

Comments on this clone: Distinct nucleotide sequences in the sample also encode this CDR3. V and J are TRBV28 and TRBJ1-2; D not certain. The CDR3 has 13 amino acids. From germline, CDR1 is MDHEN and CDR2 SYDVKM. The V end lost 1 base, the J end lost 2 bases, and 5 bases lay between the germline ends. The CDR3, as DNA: TGTGCCAGCAGTTTATCAGTAAACTATGGCTACACCTTC. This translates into CASSLSVNYGYTF.

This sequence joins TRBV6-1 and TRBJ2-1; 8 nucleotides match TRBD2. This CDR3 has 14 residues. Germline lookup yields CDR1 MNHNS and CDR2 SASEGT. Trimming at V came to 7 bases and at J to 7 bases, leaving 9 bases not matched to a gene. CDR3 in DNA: TGTGCCAGCATCGCAGCGGGAGTCGTGAATGAGCAGTTCTTC. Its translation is CASIAAGVVNEQFF.

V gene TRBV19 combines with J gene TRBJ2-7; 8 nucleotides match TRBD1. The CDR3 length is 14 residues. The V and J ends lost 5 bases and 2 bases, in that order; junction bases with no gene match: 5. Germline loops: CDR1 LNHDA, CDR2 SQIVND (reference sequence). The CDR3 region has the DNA TGTGCCAGTAGTGCCCTGACAGGGGCCTACGAGCAGTACTTC. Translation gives CASSALTGAYEQYF.

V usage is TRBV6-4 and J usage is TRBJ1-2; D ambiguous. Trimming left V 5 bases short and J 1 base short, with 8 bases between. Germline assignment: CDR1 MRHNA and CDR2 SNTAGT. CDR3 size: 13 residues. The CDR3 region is CASSLGNNYGYTF. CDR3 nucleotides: TGTGCCAGCAGTCTAGGGAATAACTATGGCTACACCTTC.

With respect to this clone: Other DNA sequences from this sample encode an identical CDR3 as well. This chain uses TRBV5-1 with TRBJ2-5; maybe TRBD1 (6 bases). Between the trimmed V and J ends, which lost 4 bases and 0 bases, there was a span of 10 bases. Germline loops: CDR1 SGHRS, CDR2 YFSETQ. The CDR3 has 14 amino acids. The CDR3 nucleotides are TGCGCCAGCAGCCTTACAGGGAACCAAGAGACCCAGTACTTC. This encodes CASSLTGNQETQYF.

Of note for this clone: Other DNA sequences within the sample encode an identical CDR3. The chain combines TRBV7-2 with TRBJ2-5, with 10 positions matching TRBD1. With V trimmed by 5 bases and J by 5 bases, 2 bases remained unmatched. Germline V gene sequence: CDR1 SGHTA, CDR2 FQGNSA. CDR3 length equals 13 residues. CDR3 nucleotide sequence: TGTGCCAGCAGCCGGGACAGGGGTGAGACCCAGTACTTC. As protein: CASSRDRGETQYF.

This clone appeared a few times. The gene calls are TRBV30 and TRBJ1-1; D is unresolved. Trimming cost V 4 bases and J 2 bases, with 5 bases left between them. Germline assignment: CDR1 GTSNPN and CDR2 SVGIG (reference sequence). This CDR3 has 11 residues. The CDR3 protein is CAWIINTEAFF. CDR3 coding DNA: TGTGCCTGGATTATTAACACTGAAGCTTTCTTT. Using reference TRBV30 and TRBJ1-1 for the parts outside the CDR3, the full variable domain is SQTIHQWPATLVQPVGSPLSLECTVEGTSNPNLYWYRQAAGRGLQLLFYSVGIGQISSEVPQNLSASRPQDRQFILSSKKLLLSDSGFYLCAWIINTEAFFGQGTRLTVV.

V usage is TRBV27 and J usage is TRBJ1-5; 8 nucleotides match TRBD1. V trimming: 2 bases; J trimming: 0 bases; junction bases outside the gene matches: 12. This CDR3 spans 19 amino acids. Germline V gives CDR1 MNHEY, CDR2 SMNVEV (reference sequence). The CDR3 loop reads CASSLIDRGEDYSNQPQHF. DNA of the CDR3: TGTGCCAGCAGTTTAATCGACAGGGGCGAGGATTATAGCAATCAGCCCCAGCATTTT.

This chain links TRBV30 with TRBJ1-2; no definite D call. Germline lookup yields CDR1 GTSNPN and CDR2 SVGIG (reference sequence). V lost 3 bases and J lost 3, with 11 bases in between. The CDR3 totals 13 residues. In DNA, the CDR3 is TGTGCCTGGAGCTCCGGTATGGACTATGGCTACACCTTC. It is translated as CAWSSGMDYGYTF.

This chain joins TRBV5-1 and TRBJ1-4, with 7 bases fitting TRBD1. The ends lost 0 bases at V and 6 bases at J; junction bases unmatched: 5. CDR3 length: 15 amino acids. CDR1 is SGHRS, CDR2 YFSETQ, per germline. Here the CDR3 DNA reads TGCGCCAGCAGCTTGGGGGACAGACCTCATGAAAAACTGTTTTTT. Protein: CASSLGDRPHEKLFF.

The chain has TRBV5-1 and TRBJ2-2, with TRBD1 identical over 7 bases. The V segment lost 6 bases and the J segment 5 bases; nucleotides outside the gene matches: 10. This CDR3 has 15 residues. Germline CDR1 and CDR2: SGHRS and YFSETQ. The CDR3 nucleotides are TGCGCCAGCAACCCGCGGGTACAGGGGACCGGGGAGCTGTTTTTT. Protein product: CASNPRVQGTGELFF.

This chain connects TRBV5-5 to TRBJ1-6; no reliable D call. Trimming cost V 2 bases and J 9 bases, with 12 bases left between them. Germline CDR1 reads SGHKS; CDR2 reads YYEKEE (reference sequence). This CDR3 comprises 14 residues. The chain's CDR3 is CASSFALVVSPLHF. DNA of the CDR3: TGTGCCAGCAGCTTCGCTCTTGTAGTTTCACCCCTCCACTTT.

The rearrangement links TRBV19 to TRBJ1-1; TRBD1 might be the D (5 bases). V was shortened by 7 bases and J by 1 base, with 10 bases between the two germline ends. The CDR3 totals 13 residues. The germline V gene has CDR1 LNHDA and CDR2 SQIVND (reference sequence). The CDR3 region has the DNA TGTGCCAGTAAGATTGGGGGGAACACTGAAGCTTTCTTT. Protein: CASKIGGNTEAFF.

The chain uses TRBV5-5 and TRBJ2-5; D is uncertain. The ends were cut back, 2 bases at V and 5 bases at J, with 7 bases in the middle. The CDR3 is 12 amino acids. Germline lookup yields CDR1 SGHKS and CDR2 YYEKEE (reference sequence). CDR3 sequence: CASSFARETQYF. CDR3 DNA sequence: TGTGCCAGCAGCTTCGCCAGGGAGACCCAGTACTTC.

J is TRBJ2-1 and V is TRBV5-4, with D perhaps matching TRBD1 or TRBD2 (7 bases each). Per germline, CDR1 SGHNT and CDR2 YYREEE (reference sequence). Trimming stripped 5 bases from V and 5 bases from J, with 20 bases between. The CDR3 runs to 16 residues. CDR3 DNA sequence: TGTGCCAGCAGTTCCTCGAGCGGGACAGCTAACAATGAGCAGTTCTTC. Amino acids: CASSSSSGTANNEQFF.

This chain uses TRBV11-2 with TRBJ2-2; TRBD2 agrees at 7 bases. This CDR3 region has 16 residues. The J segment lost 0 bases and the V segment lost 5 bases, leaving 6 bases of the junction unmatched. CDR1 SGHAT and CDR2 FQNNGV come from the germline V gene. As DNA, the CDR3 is TGTGCCAGCAGCAGGAGCGGGATGGCGAACACCGGGGAGCTGTTTTTT. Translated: CASSRSGMANTGELFF.

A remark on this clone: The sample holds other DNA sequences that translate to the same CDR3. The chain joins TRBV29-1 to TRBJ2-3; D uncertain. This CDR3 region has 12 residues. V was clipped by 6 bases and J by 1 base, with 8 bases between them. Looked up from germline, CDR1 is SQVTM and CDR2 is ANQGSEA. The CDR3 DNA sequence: TGCAGCGTCGGAAGGGGCACAGATACGCAGTATTTT. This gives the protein CSVGRGTDTQYF.